This T cell receptor (beta chain) is drawn from a study of blood T cell repertoires in COVID-19. The table came from immunoSEQ multiplex PCR; TCRdb's copy has only in-frame clones and leaves some out. The table has hundreds of thousands of clones, over 80% seen once. CDR1 is KGHSH and CDR2 is LQKENI in the germline V gene. This CDR3 is built from 15 residues. The ends were cut back, 0 bases at V and 8 bases at J, with 16 bases in the middle. Cohort placement rested on clinical history that participants reported themselves. Sequenced material: PBMCs or T cells enriched from blood (not recorded which). This receptor was taken from a woman aged 40 to 49 who had recovered from COVID-19. The genes are TRBV18 and TRBJ1-2; D is unresolved. In nucleotides, the CDR3 is TGTGCCAGCTCACCACCGTCGCAGGTAATGATCGGCTACACCTTC. Translation: CASSPPSQVMIGYTF.